This T cell receptor (beta chain) was recorded in a study of blood T cell repertoires in COVID-19 (dated by TCRdb to the early 2020s). For context, the study as a whole: The collaborator samples originated in the United States, Italy and Spain and spanned the acute and convalescent phases of COVID-19. The material from the prospective study consisted of cDNA or gDNA derived from T cells, B-cell-depleted T cells, or PBMCs. Deeply sampled blood TCRbeta repertoires from subjects exposed to, actively infected with, or recovered from COVID-19 were included in the dataset. The repertoires were made available in a free public database intended to serve as a resource for research on the immune response to SARS-CoV-2. Samples were obtained from the ongoing ImmuneRACE study (first 160 participants) and from some 1,300 subjects provided by 6 global collaborators. A de-identified subject ID, COVID-19 status, age in years and sex were almost always included in the sample metadata. HLA class I and class II types, where available, came from metadata supplied by the sample provider rather than from assay-based typing. The investigation overall reported the following: The amount of clinical and demographic metadata varied by source and participant and was provided uncurated.

Reading from cysteine to phenylalanine, the CDR3 counts 17 amino acids. Only CDR3 DNA remains: 51 bases, in frame from the first base. V is pruned by 3 bases and J by 7 bases, leaving 15 bases of the junction without a gene match. From the germline V gene, CDR1 is ENHRY and CDR2 is SYGVKD. Details on this clone: The target of this receptor is not known. No much larger clone is present one base from it, and per-base qualities are unavailable.

The immunoSEQ Assay, a bias-controlled multiplex PCR, was used to amplify TCRbeta CDR3 regions from genomic DNA. The paper's data handling went like this. The number of nucleated cells in each sample was estimated from the amplification of reference gene primers within the assay. To quantify the absolute abundance of each unique TCRbeta CDR3 rearrangement, sequence reads were collapsed and filtered. For each sample, productive Simpson clonality was calculated as the square root of Simpson's diversity index over productive rearrangements. TCRdb retrieved this table from immuneACCESS and kept in-frame rearrangements only. Not all clones are present; in checked studies, unresolved V genes account for under half, and no reason is known for the remainder. V and J calls and clone size are given by that table; D and trimming were obtained from the DNA. Within this sample are a few hundred thousand clones, with around nine tenths of them counted one time only. The ten largest clonotypes hold roughly 8.3% of the sample.

Participants in the prospective study were enrolled through a virtual design, were aged roughly 18 to 100 years, and lived in about two dozen United States geographic areas. To assign participants to cohorts, the prospective study relied on clinical history that participants themselves reported in a screening survey and a study questionnaire. Recovered participants in ImmuneRACE Cohort 3 were defined by two consecutive negative NP/OP PCR tests, clearance by a healthcare professional, or resolution of symptoms. In the prospective study, whole blood, serum and a nasopharyngeal or oropharyngeal swab were collected from each participant by mobile phlebotomists. Additional blood draws and questionnaires over an approximately two-month period could optionally be provided by prospective study participants. Before DNA extraction, blood samples from the prospective study were shipped at room temperature or frozen.

The V and J segments used are TRBV10-3 and TRBJ1-3, with 7 central nucleotides matching TRBD1. The sequencing sample was made of PBMCs or T cells enriched from blood (not recorded which). The sequence was collected from a man between 40 and 49 years old who had recovered from COVID-19. The nucleotide sequence is given as TGTGCCATCAGTGATTTTCGGACAGGTTCTGGTGGGAACACCATATATTTT. Translated, this is CAISDFRTGSGGNTIYF.